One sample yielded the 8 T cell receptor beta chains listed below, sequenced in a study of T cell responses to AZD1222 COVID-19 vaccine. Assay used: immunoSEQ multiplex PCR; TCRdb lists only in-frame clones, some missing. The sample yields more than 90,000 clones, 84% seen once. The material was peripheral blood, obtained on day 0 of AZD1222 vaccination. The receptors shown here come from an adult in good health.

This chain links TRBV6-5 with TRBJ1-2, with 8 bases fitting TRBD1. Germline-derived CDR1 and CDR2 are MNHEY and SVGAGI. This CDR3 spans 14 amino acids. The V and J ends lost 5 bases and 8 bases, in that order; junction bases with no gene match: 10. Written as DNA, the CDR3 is TGTGCCAGCAGTCACACGGGACAGGCGAGGGGCTACACCTTC. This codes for CASSHTGQARGYTF.

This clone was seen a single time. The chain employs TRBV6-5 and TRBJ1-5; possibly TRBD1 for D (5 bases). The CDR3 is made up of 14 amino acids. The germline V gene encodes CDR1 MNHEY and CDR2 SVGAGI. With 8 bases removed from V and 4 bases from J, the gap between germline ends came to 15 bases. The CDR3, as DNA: TGTGCCAGCCTCCTTAGGGAGGGGAATCAGCCCCAGCATTTT. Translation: CASLLREGNQPQHF.

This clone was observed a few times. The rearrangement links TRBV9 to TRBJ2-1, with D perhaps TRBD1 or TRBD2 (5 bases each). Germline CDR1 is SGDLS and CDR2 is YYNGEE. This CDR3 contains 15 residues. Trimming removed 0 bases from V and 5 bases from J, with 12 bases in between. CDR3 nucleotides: TGTGCCAGCAGCGTAGAGTGGGGGTCGAACAATGAGCAGTTCTTC. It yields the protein CASSVEWGSNNEQFF.

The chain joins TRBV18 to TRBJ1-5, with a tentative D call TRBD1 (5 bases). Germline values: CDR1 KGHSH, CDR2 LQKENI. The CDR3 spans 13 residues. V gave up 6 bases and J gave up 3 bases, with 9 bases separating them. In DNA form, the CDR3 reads TGTGCCAGCTCGTCGGACATCAATCAGCCCCAGCATTTT. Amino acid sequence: CASSSDINQPQHF.

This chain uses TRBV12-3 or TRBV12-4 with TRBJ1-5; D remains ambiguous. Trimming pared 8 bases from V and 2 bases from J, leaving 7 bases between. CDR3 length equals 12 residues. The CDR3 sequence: CASSWGNQPQHF. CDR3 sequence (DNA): TGTGCCAGCTCCTGGGGCAATCAGCCCCAGCATTTT.

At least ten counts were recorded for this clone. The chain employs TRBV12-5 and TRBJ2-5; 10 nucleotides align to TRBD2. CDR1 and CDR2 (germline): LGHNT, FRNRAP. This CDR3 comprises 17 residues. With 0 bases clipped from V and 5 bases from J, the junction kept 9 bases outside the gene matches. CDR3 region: CASGLVISSGSGETQYF. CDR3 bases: TGTGCTAGTGGTTTGGTAATTTCTAGCGGGAGTGGGGAGACCCAGTACTTC.

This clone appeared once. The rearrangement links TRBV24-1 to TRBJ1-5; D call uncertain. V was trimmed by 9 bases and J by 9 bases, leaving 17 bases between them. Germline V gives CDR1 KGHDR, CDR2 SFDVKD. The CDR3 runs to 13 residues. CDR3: CATSGEGNGPQHF. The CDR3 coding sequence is TGTGCCACCTCTGGGGAGGGTAATGGGCCCCAGCATTTT.

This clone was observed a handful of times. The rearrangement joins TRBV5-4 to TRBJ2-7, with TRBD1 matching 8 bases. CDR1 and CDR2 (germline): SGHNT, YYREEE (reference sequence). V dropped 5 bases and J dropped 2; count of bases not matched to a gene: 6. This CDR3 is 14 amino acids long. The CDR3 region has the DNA TGTGCCAGCAGGGGACAGGACGATCCCTACGAGCAGTACTTC. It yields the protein CASRGQDDPYEQYF.